This T cell receptor beta chain is drawn from a study of beta chain features in type 1 diabetes. The wider study: Taken together, all samples contributed fewer than 110 million examined sorted cells.

Germline V lookup: CDR1 SQVTM, CDR2 ANQGSEA. This CDR3 has 13 amino acids. The trim removed 6 bases at V and 3 bases at J, leaving 7 bases unmatched. Expressed TCRB transcripts were sequenced because the entire RNA isolate underwent reverse transcription. The data were produced by immunoSEQ multiplex PCR, yet TCRdb's version contains in-frame clones alone and is incomplete. Among around 500,000 clones, approximately 28% were seen once, and the ten largest hold around 0.065%. The chain has TRBV29-1 and TRBJ1-2; 7 bases map to TRBD1. Sequencing input: naive CD4+ T cells from blood. The receptor was derived from a man in his late teens or twenties in good health. The CDR3 DNA reads TGCAGCGTGGACCGACAGGGCCACTATGGCTACACCTTC. Protein sequence: CSVDRQGHYGYTF.